Given below is one T cell receptor (beta chain) in context. The data originate from a study of beta chain features in type 1 diabetes. The entirety of the isolated RNA underwent reverse transcription, so expressed TCRB transcripts were sequenced. Assay used: immunoSEQ multiplex PCR; TCRdb lists only in-frame clones, some missing. In the table there are 150,000 to 180,000 clones, over 7.5% of which are singletons. This CDR3 contains 15 residues. Trimming removed 4 bases at V and 1 base at J, with 12 bases between. Germline V lookup: CDR1 LGHNA, CDR2 YSLEER. Specimen: central memory CD4+ T cells from blood. The chain employs TRBV4-3 and TRBJ2-3; D perhaps matches TRBD2 (7 bases). The sequence was obtained from a man aged 18 to 29 in good health. The CDR3 here is CASSPQGRGTDTQYF. The CDR3, as DNA: TGCGCCAGCAGCCCCCAGGGGAGGGGCACAGATACGCAGTATTTT.